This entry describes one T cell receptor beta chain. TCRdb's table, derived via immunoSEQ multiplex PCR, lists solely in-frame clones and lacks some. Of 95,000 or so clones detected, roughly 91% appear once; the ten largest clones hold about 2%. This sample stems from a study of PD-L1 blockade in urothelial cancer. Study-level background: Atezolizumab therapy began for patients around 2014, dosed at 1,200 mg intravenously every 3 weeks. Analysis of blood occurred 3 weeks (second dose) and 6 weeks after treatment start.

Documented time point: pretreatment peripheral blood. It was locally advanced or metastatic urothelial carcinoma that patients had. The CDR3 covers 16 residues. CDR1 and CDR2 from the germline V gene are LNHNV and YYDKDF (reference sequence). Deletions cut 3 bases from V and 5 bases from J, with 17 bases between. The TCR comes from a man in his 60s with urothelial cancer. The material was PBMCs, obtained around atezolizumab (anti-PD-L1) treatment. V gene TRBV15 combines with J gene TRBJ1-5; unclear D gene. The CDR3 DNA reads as TGTGCCACCAGCAGGGGAACCCGGGGAGCTCATCAGCCCCAGCATTTT. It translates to CATSRGTRGAHQPQHF.